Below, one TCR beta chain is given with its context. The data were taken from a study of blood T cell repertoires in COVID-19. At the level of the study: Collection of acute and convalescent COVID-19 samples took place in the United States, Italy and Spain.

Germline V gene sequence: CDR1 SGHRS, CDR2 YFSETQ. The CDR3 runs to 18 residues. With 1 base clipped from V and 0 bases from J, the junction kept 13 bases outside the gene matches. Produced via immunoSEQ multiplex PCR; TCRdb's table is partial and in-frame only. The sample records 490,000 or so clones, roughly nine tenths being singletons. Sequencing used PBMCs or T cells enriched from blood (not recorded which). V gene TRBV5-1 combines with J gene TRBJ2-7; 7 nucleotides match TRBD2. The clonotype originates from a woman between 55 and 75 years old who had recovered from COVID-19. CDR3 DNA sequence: TGCGCCAGCAGCTTGCGGGGGGTTGTCGAGACAGTCTCCTACGAGCAGTACTTC. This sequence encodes CASSLRGVVETVSYEQYF.